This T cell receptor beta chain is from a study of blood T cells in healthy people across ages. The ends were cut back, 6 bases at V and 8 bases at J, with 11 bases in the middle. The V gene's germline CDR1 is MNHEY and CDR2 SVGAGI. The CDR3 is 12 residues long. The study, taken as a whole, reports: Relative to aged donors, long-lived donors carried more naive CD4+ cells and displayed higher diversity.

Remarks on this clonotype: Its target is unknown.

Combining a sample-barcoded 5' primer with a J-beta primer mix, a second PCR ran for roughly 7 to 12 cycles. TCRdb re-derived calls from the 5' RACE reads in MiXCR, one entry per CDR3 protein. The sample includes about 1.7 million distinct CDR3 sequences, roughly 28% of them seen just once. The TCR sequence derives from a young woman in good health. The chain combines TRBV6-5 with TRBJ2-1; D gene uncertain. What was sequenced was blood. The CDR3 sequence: CASRPTWDEQFF. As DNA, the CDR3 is TGTGCCAGCAGACCGACTTGGGATGAGCAGTTCTTC.